The 30 T cell receptor beta chains in this list originate from one sample, sequenced in a study of blood T cell repertoires in COVID-19. The protocol was immunoSEQ multiplex PCR, while the TCRdb copy is restricted to in-frame clones and leaves out a portion. The sample has roughly 320,000 clones, 90% seen once. The specimen was PBMCs or T cells enriched from blood (not recorded which). These TCRs come from a young woman who had been exposed to COVID-19.

J is TRBJ2-3 and V is TRBV9; 10 bases agree with TRBD1. V was pared by 4 bases and J by 3 bases, with 5 bases of the junction left unmatched. Germline V gene sequence: CDR1 SGDLS, CDR2 YYNGEE. The CDR3 spans 15 residues. The CDR3 region has the DNA TGTGCCAGCAGCCCACGACAGGGGGCGACAGATACGCAGTATTTT. It codes for CASSPRQGATDTQYF.

CDR3: CASSFTDGENEKLFF. The CDR3, as DNA: TGTGCCAGCAGCTTTACGGACGGGGAGAATGAAAAACTGTTTTTT. The chain joins TRBV5-6 to TRBJ1-4, with unresolved D. V was shortened by 2 bases and J by 5 bases, with 13 bases between the two germline ends. Germline V gene sequence: CDR1 SGHDT, CDR2 YYEEEE. The CDR3 length is 15 residues.

V gene TRBV3-1 (or the pseudogene TRBV3-2) combines with J gene TRBJ2-5; TRBD2 agrees at 11 bases. V lost 4 bases and J lost 9; bases outside the gene matches: 10. CDR1 and CDR2 from the germline V gene are LGHDT and YNNKEL (reference sequence). The CDR3 loop spans 15 amino acids. CDR3 DNA sequence: TGTGCCAGCAGCCTAATTGATAGCGGGGGGGCGGCCCAGTACTTC. Translating it yields CASSLIDSGGAAQYF.

This chain joins TRBV1 and TRBJ2-2; the table's D gene call, TRBD2, was not cross checked with the DNA. TRBV1 is a recognized pseudogene. CDR3 length: 17 residues. The CDR3 DNA is TGCACCAGCAGCCAAGAGCGGTGCGGGGGGGCCTTCGGGGAGCTGTTTTTT. It translates to CTSSQERCGGAFGELFF.

J is TRBJ1-6 and V is TRBV6-5; D remains unclear. V was pared by 10 bases and J by 8 bases, with 18 bases between. The CDR3 is 14 amino acids. Per the germline V gene, CDR1 is MNHEY and CDR2 is SVGAGI. CDR3 protein: CATNRGGWDSPLHF. The CDR3 bases are TGTGCCACAAACAGAGGCGGGTGGGATTCACCCCTCCACTTT.

This chain uses TRBV7-9 with TRBJ1-4; possible D gene TRBD1, 6 bases. Germline CDR1 and CDR2: SEHNR and FQNEAQ (reference sequence). The CDR3 covers 15 residues. V lost 3 bases, J lost 6 bases, and 14 bases lay in between. The CDR3 sequence is CASSFGGQPYEKLFF. As DNA, the CDR3 is TGTGCCAGCAGCTTCGGAGGACAGCCCTATGAAAAACTGTTTTTT. The complete variable domain, with remaining parts taken from reference TRBV7-9 and TRBJ1-4, reads DTGVSQNPRHKITKRGQNVTFRCDPISEHNRLYWYRQTLGQGPEFLTYFQNEAQLEKSRLLSDRFSAERPKGSFSTLEIQRTEQGDSAMYLCASSFGGQPYEKLFFGSGTQLSVL.

This chain joins TRBV6-1 and TRBJ1-5; 7 positions match TRBD1. Trimming cost V 2 bases and J 9 bases; bases outside gene matches: 10. This CDR3 is 15 amino acids long. CDR1 MNHNS and CDR2 SASEGT come from the germline V gene. The CDR3 DNA is TGTGCCAGCAGTGAATCTTGGAACAGGGGAGGGCCCCAGCATTTT. Its protein product is CASSESWNRGGPQHF.

The chain joins TRBV11-2 to TRBJ1-2, with 8 bases identical to TRBD1. The CDR3 runs to 15 residues. The V gene end was trimmed by 4 bases and the J gene end by 4 bases; junction bases not matched to a gene: 8. Germline V gene sequence: CDR1 SGHAT, CDR2 FQNNGV. The CDR3 DNA follows: TGTGCCAGCAGCTCAATACAAGGACAGGGCTATGGCTACACCTTC. It yields the protein CASSSIQGQGYGYTF.

The J gene is TRBJ1-6, the V gene TRBV20-1; perhaps TRBD1 as D (5 bases). The CDR3 has 15 residues. Germline loops: CDR1 DFQATT, CDR2 SNEGSKA (reference sequence). The germline V and J ends were trimmed by 3 bases and 0 bases, with 9 bases remaining between them. The DNA for the CDR3 is TGCAGTGCTAGTCAGGGCATCTCCTATAATTCACCCCTCCACTTT. It is translated as CSASQGISYNSPLHF.

The chain joins TRBV6-1 to TRBJ2-1; a weak D match, TRBD1 (6 bases). The V and J ends lost 4 bases and 6 bases respectively, with 19 bases between them. Germline V gives CDR1 MNHNS, CDR2 SASEGT. The CDR3 is made up of 16 amino acids. CDR3 sequence: CASSGHRTVSFNEQFF. The CDR3 DNA reads TGTGCCAGCAGTGGCCACCGGACAGTTTCTTTCAATGAGCAGTTCTTC.

This rearrangement joins TRBV5-1 to TRBJ2-1; 10 nucleotides align to TRBD2. V lost 0 bases and J lost 4; bases outside the gene matches: 1. CDR1 is SGHRS, CDR2 YFSETQ, per germline. The CDR3 is 15 residues long. The CDR3 DNA reads as TGCGCCAGCAGCTTGGGACTAGCGGGTTACAATGAGCAGTTCTTC. Translation: CASSLGLAGYNEQFF.

The sample holds one count of this clone. This rearrangement joins TRBV3-1 (or the pseudogene TRBV3-2) to TRBJ2-1; possible D gene TRBD2, 7 bases. The CDR3 is 16 residues long. Germline loops: CDR1 LGHDT, CDR2 YNNKEL (reference sequence). V lost 0 bases and J lost 4, with 13 bases in between. The CDR3 is CASSQDGGGAYNEQFF. CDR3 nucleotides: TGTGCCAGCAGCCAAGATGGCGGGGGCGCATACAATGAGCAGTTCTTC.

V gene TRBV7-3 combines with J gene TRBJ2-1, with 9 bases that match TRBD2. This CDR3 is built from 15 residues. The V and J ends lost 4 bases and 10 bases, in that order; junction bases with no gene match: 11. Per germline, CDR1 SGHTA and CDR2 FQGTGA. CDR3 in amino acids: CASSSGTSYPDEQFF. CDR3 coding DNA: TGTGCCAGCAGCTCCGGGACTAGCTATCCGGACGAGCAGTTCTTC.

This chain connects TRBV29-1 to TRBJ1-1; a possible D gene is TRBD1 (6 bases). The germline V gene has CDR1 SQVTM and CDR2 ANQGSEA. The germline V and J ends were trimmed by 7 bases and 5 bases, with 14 bases remaining between them. CDR3 length: 12 residues. Written as DNA, the CDR3 is TGCAGCGCCGCAATCAGGGGTACTGAAGCTTTCTTT. Amino acid sequence: CSAAIRGTEAFF.

The chain links TRBV3-1 (or the pseudogene TRBV3-2) to TRBJ2-4; 13 bases align to TRBD2. The CDR3 is made up of 16 amino acids. J lost 9 bases, V lost 4 bases, and 9 bases had no gene match. CDR1 is LGHDT, CDR2 YNNKEL, per germline (reference sequence). The CDR3 region has the DNA TGTGCCAGCAGCCGAACTAGCGGGGGGGCGGAGGGCATTCAGTACTTC. It encodes CASSRTSGGAEGIQYF.

This clone was picked up one time. The rearrangement links TRBV9 to TRBJ2-1; 8 nucleotides match TRBD2. This CDR3 region has 19 residues. In germline, CDR1 is SGDLS, CDR2 YYNGEE. The V and J ends lost 4 bases and 0 bases, in that order; junction bases with no gene match: 15. Here the CDR3 DNA reads TGTGCCAGCAGCCCTGAAGGGGGTAGCGGGATGAGCTCCTACAATGAGCAGTTCTTC. Translation: CASSPEGGSGMSSYNEQFF.

The genes are TRBV5-4 and TRBJ1-2; D not certain. The germline gives CDR1 SGHNT, CDR2 YYREEE (reference sequence). Trimming took off 4 bases at V and 2 bases at J, with 21 bases between the two ends. This CDR3 is 17 amino acids long. The DNA of the CDR3 is TGTGCCAGCAGCCAACCTGGGAGGCAGGCGCAAAACTATGGCTACACCTTC. It specifies CASSQPGRQAQNYGYTF.

The chain employs TRBV11-2 and TRBJ2-4, with 9 bases fitting TRBD1. This CDR3 comprises 17 residues. V lost 5 bases to trimming and J lost 0 bases; unmatched junction nucleotides: 8. The germline CDR1 and CDR2 sequences are SGHAT and FQNNGV. The CDR3 sequence is CASSTPGQGIAKNIQYF. Here the CDR3 DNA reads TGTGCCAGCAGCACTCCGGGACAGGGAATAGCCAAAAACATTCAGTACTTC. Full variable domain (outside the CDR3, taken from reference TRBV11-2 and TRBJ2-4): EAGVAQSPRYKIIEKRQSVAFWCNPISGHATLYWYQQILGQGPKLLIQFQNNGVVDDSQLPKDRFSAERLKGVDSTLKIQPAKLEDSAVYLCASSTPGQGIAKNIQYFGAGTRLSVL.

The chain joins TRBV2 to TRBJ1-1; 8 positions agree with TRBD1. There are 14 residues in the CDR3. Germline V CDR1 and CDR2: SNHLY, FYNNEI. The V and J ends lost 6 bases and 3 bases, in that order; junction bases with no gene match: 6. CDR3 in amino acids: CASRRTGRDTEAFF. In nucleotides, the CDR3 is TGTGCCAGCAGAAGGACAGGGAGGGACACTGAAGCTTTCTTT. Based on the CDR3 plus reference TRBV2 and TRBJ1-1, the full variable domain is EPEVTQTPSHQVTQMGQEVILRCVPISNHLYFYWYRQILGQKVEFLVSFYNNEISEKSEIFDDQFSVERPDGSNFTLKIRSTKLEDSAMYFCASRRTGRDTEAFFGQGTRLTVV.

As to this clone: At the DNA level, this CDR3 is encoded by other sequences in the same sample as well. The chain carries TRBV9 and TRBJ2-1; TRBD1 matches 9 bases. Germline loops: CDR1 SGDLS, CDR2 YYNGEE. V lost 2 bases, J lost 4 bases, and 4 bases stayed unmatched. The CDR3 totals 15 residues. The DNA for the CDR3 is TGTGCCAGCAGCGTGGGACAGGGCGCATACAATGAGCAGTTCTTC. Translating gives CASSVGQGAYNEQFF.

This CDR3 reads CASRPSSFRDRDGYTF. The CDR3 region has the DNA TGTGCCAGTAGACCATCCTCCTTCCGGGACAGGGATGGCTACACCTTC. This chain uses TRBV19 with TRBJ1-2, with TRBD1 matching over 9 bases. Losses at the gene ends were 6 bases for V and 6 bases for J; bases not matched to a gene: 14. Germline CDR1 and CDR2: LNHDA and SQIVND (reference sequence). There are 16 residues in the CDR3. The full variable domain, completed using reference TRBV19 and TRBJ1-2, is DGGITQSPKYLFRKEGQNVTLSCEQNLNHDAMYWYRQDPGQGLRLIYYSQIVNDFQKGDIAEGYSVSREKKESFPLTVTSAQKNPTAFYLCASRPSSFRDRDGYTFGSGTRLTVV.

The rearrangement links TRBV10-1 to TRBJ2-1, with D perhaps TRBD1 (6 bases). The ends were cut back, 6 bases at V and 7 bases at J, with 22 bases in the middle. The V gene's germline CDR1 is WNHNN and CDR2 SYGVQD (reference sequence). The CDR3 is made up of 16 amino acids. As DNA, the CDR3 is TGCGCCAGCAGATCGACAGGTACACTTGGGGGAAATGAGCAGTTCTTC. The encoded protein is CASRSTGTLGGNEQFF.

The genes are TRBV2 and TRBJ1-1; D remains ambiguous. From germline, CDR1 is SNHLY and CDR2 FYNNEI. CDR3 length: 13 amino acids. V was clipped by 1 base and J by 6 bases, with 9 bases between them. In DNA form, the CDR3 reads TGTGCCAGCAGTGAAGACGTTGGCTCTGAAGCTTTCTTT. Its translation: CASSEDVGSEAFF.

The rearrangement uses TRBV3-1 (or the pseudogene TRBV3-2) and TRBJ2-1; TRBD2 aligns across 9 bases. The J segment lost 2 bases and the V segment lost 4 bases, leaving 6 bases of the junction unmatched. Looked up from germline, CDR1 is LGHDT and CDR2 is YNNKEL (reference sequence). This CDR3 is 16 amino acids long. The CDR3 DNA reads as TGTGCCAGCAGCCCCCTCGCGGGGGGGGCCTACAATGAGCAGTTCTTC. Encoded protein: CASSPLAGGAYNEQFF.

The chain combines TRBV10-3 with TRBJ2-3, with 8 bases fitting TRBD2. Unmatched junction bases numbered 7, after V lost 3 bases and J lost 2 bases. The V gene's germline CDR1 is ENHRY and CDR2 SYGVKD. The CDR3 runs to 16 residues. DNA of the CDR3: TGTGCCATCAGTGAATACACTAGCGGAACCACAGATACGCAGTATTTT. Amino acids: CAISEYTSGTTDTQYF.

The chain recombines TRBV27 with TRBJ1-2; 8 bases line up with TRBD1. The ends lost 6 bases at V and 8 bases at J; junction bases unmatched: 8. Germline V gene data show CDR1 as MNHEY and CDR2 as SMNVEV (reference sequence). The CDR3 has 13 residues. The CDR3 here is CASRDRVLKGYTF. CDR3 in DNA: TGTGCCAGCAGGGACAGGGTTCTTAAAGGCTACACCTTC.

V is TRBV7-9 and J is TRBJ2-7, with D perhaps matching TRBD1 (6 bases). This CDR3 has 15 residues. Germline V gene sequence: CDR1 SEHNR, CDR2 FQNEAQ (reference sequence). Trimming shortened V by 2 bases and J by 5 bases, and 16 bases separated the two germline ends. CDR3 sequence: CASSLKGGPFDEQYF. CDR3 coding DNA: TGTGCCAGCAGCTTAAAAGGGGGTCCCTTTGACGAGCAGTACTTC.

V usage is TRBV4-3 and J usage is TRBJ1-1; D gene ambiguous. Trimming left V 0 bases short and J 7 bases short, with 9 bases between. There are 13 residues in the CDR3. CDR1 and CDR2 (germline): LGHNA, YSLEER. The CDR3 loop is CASSQEVPGEAFF. The CDR3 DNA follows: TGCGCCAGCAGCCAAGAAGTCCCAGGTGAAGCTTTCTTT.

The chain couples TRBV5-1 to TRBJ1-1, with 12 bases lining up with TRBD1. J was trimmed by 3 bases and V by 4 bases; bases with no gene match: 10. The CDR3 sequence is 17 residues long. Germline CDR1 is SGHRS and CDR2 is YFSETQ. The CDR3 nucleotides read TGCGCCAGCAGCAAGGGACAGGGGGCGTTCGATGACACTGAAGCTTTCTTT. Protein sequence: CASSKGQGAFDDTEAFF.

The chain links TRBV15 to TRBJ2-5; unclear D gene. Germline V gene data show CDR1 as LNHNV and CDR2 as YYDKDF (reference sequence). The CDR3 is made up of 14 amino acids. Trimming cost V 5 bases and J 5 bases, with 15 bases left between them. As DNA, the CDR3 is TGTGCCACCAGCCTTTACGCACTAAGGGAGACCCAGTACTTC. Its translation: CATSLYALRETQYF.